Below are 26 T cell receptor beta chains sequenced from a single sample in a study of blood T cell repertoires in COVID-19 (dated by TCRdb to about 2020). Library generation was performed with the immunoSEQ multiplex PCR assay. The source is immuneACCESS, and TCRdb retained only in-frame sequences with V and J called. Part of the clones is not carried over; for the studies checked, unresolved V genes explain less than half of this, and the remainder is unexplained. This sample lists approximately 220,000 clones; around four fifths were detected once. Jointly, the top ten make up 5% to 6.5% of the sample. The sequenced material came from peripheral blood. All receptors come from an older woman who had recovered from COVID-19.

The V and J genes are TRBV5-6 and TRBJ1-1; D unresolved. Germline V gene data show CDR1 as SGHDT and CDR2 as YYEEEE. The CDR3 runs to 14 residues. V was trimmed by 0 bases and J by 5 bases, leaving 11 bases between them. The CDR3 loop reads CASSLGARATEAFF. Written as DNA, the CDR3 is TGTGCCAGCAGCTTGGGGGCTCGAGCAACTGAAGCTTTCTTT.

The J gene is TRBJ1-6, the V gene TRBV9; 7 bases map to TRBD1. This CDR3 region has 12 residues. V was pared by 7 bases and J by 10 bases, with 5 bases of the junction left unmatched. From germline, CDR1 is SGDLS and CDR2 YYNGEE. The CDR3 spells CASSTGRSPLHF. In DNA, the CDR3 is TGTGCCAGCTCGACAGGGCGGTCACCCCTCCACTTT.

This clone is labeled medium-sized. The chain is built from TRBV2 and TRBJ2-4, with 11 bases fitting TRBD2. The V gene end was trimmed by 6 bases and the J gene end by 2 bases; junction bases not matched to a gene: 6. Germline V gene data show CDR1 as SNHLY and CDR2 as FYNNEI. The CDR3 extends over 16 amino acids. Written as DNA, the CDR3 is TGTGCCAGCAGACCGGGACTAGCGGTATCCAAAAACATTCAGTACTTC. This translates into CASRPGLAVSKNIQYF.

The V gene is TRBV14, the J gene TRBJ1-1; a possible D gene is TRBD1 (6 bases). CDR3 length: 14 amino acids. V was cut by 0 bases and J by 10 bases, with 15 bases left in between. Germline assignment: CDR1 SGHDN and CDR2 FVKESK. CDR3 protein: CASSQDPGAGVAFF. The CDR3 DNA reads TGTGCCAGCAGCCAAGATCCGGGGGCGGGAGTAGCTTTCTTT.

The genes are TRBV5-6 and TRBJ2-5; TRBD2 matches at 15 bases. Trimming at V came to 4 bases and at J to 0 bases, leaving 4 bases not matched to a gene. This CDR3 contains 17 residues. Germline V lookup: CDR1 SGHDT, CDR2 YYEEEE. The CDR3 sequence is CASSPGTSGRYQETQYF. The CDR3 DNA reads TGTGCCAGCAGCCCGGGGACTAGCGGGAGGTACCAAGAGACCCAGTACTTC.

This rearrangement joins TRBV7-9 to TRBJ2-7; no definite D call. Germline lookup yields CDR1 SEHNR and CDR2 FQNEAQ (reference sequence). V was pared by 4 bases and J by 3 bases, with 16 bases between. This CDR3 has 15 amino acids. The CDR3 loop reads CASSSSQSPLYEQYF. The DNA for the CDR3 is TGTGCCAGCAGCTCCTCACAGAGCCCACTCTACGAGCAGTACTTC.

The chain's CDR3 is CAWSGTGVGEKLFF. CDR3 sequence (DNA): TGTGCCTGGAGTGGGACAGGGGTAGGTGAAAAACTGTTTTTT. The genes are TRBV30 and TRBJ1-4; 9 bases line up with TRBD1. J was trimmed by 7 bases and V by 1 base; bases with no gene match: 4. The CDR3 loop spans 14 amino acids. CDR1 GTSNPN and CDR2 SVGIG come from the germline V gene (reference sequence).

The genes are TRBV12-3 or TRBV12-4 and TRBJ2-3, with 7 bases identical to TRBD1. V lost 6 bases, J lost 5 bases, and 5 bases stayed unmatched. The CDR3 consists of 13 residues. The CDR3 sequence: CASSEGAKDTQYF. The CDR3 DNA reads as TGTGCCAGCAGCGAGGGGGCGAAAGATACGCAGTATTTT.

V is TRBV11-2 and J is TRBJ1-1; D not certain. CDR3 length equals 12 residues. V lost 1 base, J lost 8 bases, and 8 bases lay in between. CDR1 and CDR2 from the germline V gene are SGHAT and FQNNGV. CDR3 sequence reads: CASSLGPAEAFF. The CDR3 nucleotides are TGTGCCAGCAGCTTAGGCCCAGCGGAAGCTTTCTTT. Full variable domain (outside the CDR3, taken from reference TRBV11-2 and TRBJ1-1): EAGVAQSPRYKIIEKRQSVAFWCNPISGHATLYWYQQILGQGPKLLIQFQNNGVVDDSQLPKDRFSAERLKGVDSTLKIQPAKLEDSAVYLCASSLGPAEAFFGQGTRLTVV.

This clone occurred once. This chain connects TRBV6-6 to TRBJ2-1, with 10 bases identical to TRBD1. Trimming took 5 bases from V and 5 from J; bases not matched to a gene: 9. Germline V gene lookup returns CDR1 MNHNY and CDR2 SVGAGI (reference sequence). The CDR3 contains 16 residues. CDR3 nucleotides: TGTGCCAGCAGTAACCCGCTCGGGACAGGGGACAATGAGCAGTTCTTC. Its translation: CASSNPLGTGDNEQFF.

The CDR3 sequence is CASSYSAQGWTEAFF. CDR3 DNA sequence: TGTGCCAGCAGTTACTCGGCACAGGGGTGGACTGAAGCTTTCTTT. The V gene is TRBV6-5, the J gene TRBJ1-1; 7 nucleotides match TRBD1. CDR3 length: 15 amino acids. The trim removed 0 bases at V and 5 bases at J, leaving 6 bases unmatched. Germline V gene sequence: CDR1 MNHEY, CDR2 SVGAGI.

The genes are TRBV7-3 and TRBJ2-5; D gene uncertain. Trimming removed 5 bases at V and 7 bases at J, with 8 bases between. The CDR3 totals 11 residues. From germline, CDR1 is SGHTA and CDR2 FQGTGA. The CDR3 reads CASSTKGTQYF. In DNA, the CDR3 is TGTGCCAGCAGCACTAAAGGGACCCAGTACTTC.

The chain links TRBV6-5 to TRBJ2-7; 9 positions agree with TRBD2. J lost 3 bases, V lost 2 bases, and 8 bases had no gene match. The CDR3 contains 16 residues. Germline V gene data show CDR1 as MNHEY and CDR2 as SVGAGI. The CDR3, as DNA: TGTGCCAGCAGTTACCTCCGACTAGCGGCGAGCTACGAGCAGTACTTC. It translates to CASSYLRLAASYEQYF.

CDR3 sequence: CATSPYDGTGGPEAFF. DNA of the CDR3: TGTGCCACCAGCCCATACGACGGGACAGGGGGCCCTGAAGCTTTCTTT. The gene calls are TRBV15 and TRBJ1-1; 12 positions agree with TRBD1. The V gene's germline CDR1 is LNHNV and CDR2 YYDKDF (reference sequence). The CDR3 consists of 16 residues. Germline trimming cut 5 bases from V and 6 bases from J; bases unmatched to any gene: 10. Full variable domain (outside the CDR3, taken from reference TRBV15 and TRBJ1-1): DAMVIQNPRYQVTQFGKPVTLSCSQTLNHNVMYWYQQKSSQAPKLLFHYYDKDFNNEADTPDNFQSRRPNTSFCFLDIRSPGLGDTAMYLCATSPYDGTGGPEAFFGQGTRLTVV.

This chain uses TRBV7-2 with TRBJ1-1; D is uncertain. The length of the CDR3 is 13 residues. The V end was cut by 6 bases, the J end by 0 bases, with 8 bases between. CDR1 is SGHTA and CDR2 is FQGNSA in the germline V gene. CDR3 coding DNA: TGTGCCAGCAGGTCCCAGGTGAACACTGAAGCTTTCTTT. It specifies CASRSQVNTEAFF.

This chain joins TRBV18 and TRBJ2-5; D is possibly TRBD1 (5 bases). This CDR3 contains 13 residues. Germline V CDR1 and CDR2: KGHSH, LQKENI. Deletions cut 6 bases from V and 5 bases from J, with 13 bases between. The CDR3 sequence is CASSSGRGETQYF. CDR3 coding DNA: TGTGCCAGCTCCTCGGGTAGGGGTGAGACCCAGTACTTC.

The rearrangement uses TRBV7-2 and TRBJ1-2; tentative D call: TRBD1 (6 bases). Germline values: CDR1 SGHTA, CDR2 FQGNSA. V lost 5 bases, J lost 3 bases, and 13 bases lay in between. The length of the CDR3 is 14 residues. The CDR3 loop reads CASSPGGGDYGYTF. CDR3 in DNA: TGTGCCAGCAGCCCCGGAGGGGGGGACTATGGCTACACCTTC.

This chain uses TRBV14 with TRBJ2-7; D ambiguous. The CDR3 is 14 amino acids. V shed 3 bases and J shed 2 bases, with 11 bases lying between them. Per the germline V gene, CDR1 is SGHDN and CDR2 is FVKESK. The CDR3 reads CASSHLGATYEQYF. The CDR3, as DNA: TGTGCCAGCAGCCACCTTGGAGCCACCTACGAGCAGTACTTC.

The genes are TRBV29-1 and TRBJ2-3, with 10 bases identical to TRBD2. The CDR3 has 17 residues. Germline loops: CDR1 SQVTM, CDR2 ANQGSEA. V trimming: 3 bases; J trimming: 0 bases; junction bases outside the gene matches: 9. CDR3 bases: TGCAGCGTTGACCTGATAGCGGGGGGCCCTAGCACAGATACGCAGTATTTT. Amino acid sequence: CSVDLIAGGPSTDTQYF.

The chain couples TRBV9 to TRBJ2-2; tentatively, D is TRBD1 (5 bases). The germline CDR1 and CDR2 sequences are SGDLS and YYNGEE. Trimming pared 6 bases from V and 0 bases from J, leaving 15 bases between. This CDR3 has 16 amino acids. The CDR3 region is CASTPGAGANTGELFF. In DNA, the CDR3 is TGTGCCAGCACCCCTGGGGCAGGTGCGAACACCGGGGAGCTGTTTTTT.

The chain carries TRBV5-1 and TRBJ2-7, with 8 bases that match TRBD1. CDR1 SGHRS and CDR2 YFSETQ come from the germline V gene. CDR3 size: 16 residues. V lost 7 bases, J lost 6 bases, and 18 bases stayed unmatched. The CDR3 DNA reads as TGCGCCAGCCGCCGGGCCACCGGGACAGGTAAAGGCGAGCAGTACTTC. It encodes CASRRATGTGKGEQYF. Full variable domain (rest looked up from reference TRBV5-1 and TRBJ2-7): KAGVTQTPRYLIKTRGQQVTLSCSPISGHRSVSWYQQTPGQGLQFLFEYFSETQRNKGNFPGRFSGRQFSNSRSEMNVSTLELGDSALYLCASRRATGTGKGEQYFGPGTRLTVT.

This chain connects TRBV6-6 to TRBJ2-5, with 8 bases fitting TRBD2. The V gene end was trimmed by 3 bases and the J gene end by 5 bases; junction bases not matched to a gene: 8. The length of the CDR3 is 15 residues. Germline V lookup: CDR1 MNHNY, CDR2 SVGAGI (reference sequence). The CDR3 region has the DNA TGTGCCAGCAGTTATAGTGCGGGGGGCCTGGAGACCCAGTACTTC. Translation gives CASSYSAGGLETQYF.

This rearrangement joins TRBV5-1 to TRBJ2-3, with unresolved D. CDR3 size: 16 residues. V shed 2 bases and J shed 0 bases, with 13 bases lying between them. The V gene's germline CDR1 is SGHRS and CDR2 YFSETQ. This CDR3 reads CASSFGGSTSTDTQYF. In nucleotides, the CDR3 is TGCGCCAGCAGCTTCGGCGGCTCAACTAGCACAGATACGCAGTATTTT.

This rearrangement joins TRBV7-8 to TRBJ2-5; D not certain. The V end lost 0 bases, the J end lost 2 bases, and 4 bases lay between the germline ends. Germline CDR1 is SGHVS and CDR2 is FQNEAQ. The CDR3 covers 13 residues. The CDR3 DNA is TGTGCCAGCAGCTTAGCCAGGCAAGAGACCCAGTACTTC. This sequence encodes CASSLARQETQYF.

The chain couples TRBV9 to TRBJ2-1; TRBD2 matches 12 bases. V lost 4 bases, J lost 5 bases, and 1 base stayed unmatched. CDR1 and CDR2 (germline): SGDLS, YYNGEE. The CDR3 has 14 residues. CDR3 residues: CASSLAGGDNEQFF. The CDR3 nucleotides are TGTGCCAGCAGCCTAGCGGGGGGGGACAATGAGCAGTTCTTC.

CDR3 sequence (DNA): TGTGCCAGCAGCTCCCCAGGGGGACAGACGAACACCGGGGAGCTGTTTTTT. It yields the protein CASSSPGGQTNTGELFF. The J gene is TRBJ2-2, the V gene TRBV7-6; the match to TRBD1 covers 7 bases. Losses at the gene ends were 4 bases for V and 0 bases for J; bases not matched to a gene: 8. The CDR3 loop spans 17 amino acids. Germline CDR1 is SGHVS and CDR2 is FNYEAQ.